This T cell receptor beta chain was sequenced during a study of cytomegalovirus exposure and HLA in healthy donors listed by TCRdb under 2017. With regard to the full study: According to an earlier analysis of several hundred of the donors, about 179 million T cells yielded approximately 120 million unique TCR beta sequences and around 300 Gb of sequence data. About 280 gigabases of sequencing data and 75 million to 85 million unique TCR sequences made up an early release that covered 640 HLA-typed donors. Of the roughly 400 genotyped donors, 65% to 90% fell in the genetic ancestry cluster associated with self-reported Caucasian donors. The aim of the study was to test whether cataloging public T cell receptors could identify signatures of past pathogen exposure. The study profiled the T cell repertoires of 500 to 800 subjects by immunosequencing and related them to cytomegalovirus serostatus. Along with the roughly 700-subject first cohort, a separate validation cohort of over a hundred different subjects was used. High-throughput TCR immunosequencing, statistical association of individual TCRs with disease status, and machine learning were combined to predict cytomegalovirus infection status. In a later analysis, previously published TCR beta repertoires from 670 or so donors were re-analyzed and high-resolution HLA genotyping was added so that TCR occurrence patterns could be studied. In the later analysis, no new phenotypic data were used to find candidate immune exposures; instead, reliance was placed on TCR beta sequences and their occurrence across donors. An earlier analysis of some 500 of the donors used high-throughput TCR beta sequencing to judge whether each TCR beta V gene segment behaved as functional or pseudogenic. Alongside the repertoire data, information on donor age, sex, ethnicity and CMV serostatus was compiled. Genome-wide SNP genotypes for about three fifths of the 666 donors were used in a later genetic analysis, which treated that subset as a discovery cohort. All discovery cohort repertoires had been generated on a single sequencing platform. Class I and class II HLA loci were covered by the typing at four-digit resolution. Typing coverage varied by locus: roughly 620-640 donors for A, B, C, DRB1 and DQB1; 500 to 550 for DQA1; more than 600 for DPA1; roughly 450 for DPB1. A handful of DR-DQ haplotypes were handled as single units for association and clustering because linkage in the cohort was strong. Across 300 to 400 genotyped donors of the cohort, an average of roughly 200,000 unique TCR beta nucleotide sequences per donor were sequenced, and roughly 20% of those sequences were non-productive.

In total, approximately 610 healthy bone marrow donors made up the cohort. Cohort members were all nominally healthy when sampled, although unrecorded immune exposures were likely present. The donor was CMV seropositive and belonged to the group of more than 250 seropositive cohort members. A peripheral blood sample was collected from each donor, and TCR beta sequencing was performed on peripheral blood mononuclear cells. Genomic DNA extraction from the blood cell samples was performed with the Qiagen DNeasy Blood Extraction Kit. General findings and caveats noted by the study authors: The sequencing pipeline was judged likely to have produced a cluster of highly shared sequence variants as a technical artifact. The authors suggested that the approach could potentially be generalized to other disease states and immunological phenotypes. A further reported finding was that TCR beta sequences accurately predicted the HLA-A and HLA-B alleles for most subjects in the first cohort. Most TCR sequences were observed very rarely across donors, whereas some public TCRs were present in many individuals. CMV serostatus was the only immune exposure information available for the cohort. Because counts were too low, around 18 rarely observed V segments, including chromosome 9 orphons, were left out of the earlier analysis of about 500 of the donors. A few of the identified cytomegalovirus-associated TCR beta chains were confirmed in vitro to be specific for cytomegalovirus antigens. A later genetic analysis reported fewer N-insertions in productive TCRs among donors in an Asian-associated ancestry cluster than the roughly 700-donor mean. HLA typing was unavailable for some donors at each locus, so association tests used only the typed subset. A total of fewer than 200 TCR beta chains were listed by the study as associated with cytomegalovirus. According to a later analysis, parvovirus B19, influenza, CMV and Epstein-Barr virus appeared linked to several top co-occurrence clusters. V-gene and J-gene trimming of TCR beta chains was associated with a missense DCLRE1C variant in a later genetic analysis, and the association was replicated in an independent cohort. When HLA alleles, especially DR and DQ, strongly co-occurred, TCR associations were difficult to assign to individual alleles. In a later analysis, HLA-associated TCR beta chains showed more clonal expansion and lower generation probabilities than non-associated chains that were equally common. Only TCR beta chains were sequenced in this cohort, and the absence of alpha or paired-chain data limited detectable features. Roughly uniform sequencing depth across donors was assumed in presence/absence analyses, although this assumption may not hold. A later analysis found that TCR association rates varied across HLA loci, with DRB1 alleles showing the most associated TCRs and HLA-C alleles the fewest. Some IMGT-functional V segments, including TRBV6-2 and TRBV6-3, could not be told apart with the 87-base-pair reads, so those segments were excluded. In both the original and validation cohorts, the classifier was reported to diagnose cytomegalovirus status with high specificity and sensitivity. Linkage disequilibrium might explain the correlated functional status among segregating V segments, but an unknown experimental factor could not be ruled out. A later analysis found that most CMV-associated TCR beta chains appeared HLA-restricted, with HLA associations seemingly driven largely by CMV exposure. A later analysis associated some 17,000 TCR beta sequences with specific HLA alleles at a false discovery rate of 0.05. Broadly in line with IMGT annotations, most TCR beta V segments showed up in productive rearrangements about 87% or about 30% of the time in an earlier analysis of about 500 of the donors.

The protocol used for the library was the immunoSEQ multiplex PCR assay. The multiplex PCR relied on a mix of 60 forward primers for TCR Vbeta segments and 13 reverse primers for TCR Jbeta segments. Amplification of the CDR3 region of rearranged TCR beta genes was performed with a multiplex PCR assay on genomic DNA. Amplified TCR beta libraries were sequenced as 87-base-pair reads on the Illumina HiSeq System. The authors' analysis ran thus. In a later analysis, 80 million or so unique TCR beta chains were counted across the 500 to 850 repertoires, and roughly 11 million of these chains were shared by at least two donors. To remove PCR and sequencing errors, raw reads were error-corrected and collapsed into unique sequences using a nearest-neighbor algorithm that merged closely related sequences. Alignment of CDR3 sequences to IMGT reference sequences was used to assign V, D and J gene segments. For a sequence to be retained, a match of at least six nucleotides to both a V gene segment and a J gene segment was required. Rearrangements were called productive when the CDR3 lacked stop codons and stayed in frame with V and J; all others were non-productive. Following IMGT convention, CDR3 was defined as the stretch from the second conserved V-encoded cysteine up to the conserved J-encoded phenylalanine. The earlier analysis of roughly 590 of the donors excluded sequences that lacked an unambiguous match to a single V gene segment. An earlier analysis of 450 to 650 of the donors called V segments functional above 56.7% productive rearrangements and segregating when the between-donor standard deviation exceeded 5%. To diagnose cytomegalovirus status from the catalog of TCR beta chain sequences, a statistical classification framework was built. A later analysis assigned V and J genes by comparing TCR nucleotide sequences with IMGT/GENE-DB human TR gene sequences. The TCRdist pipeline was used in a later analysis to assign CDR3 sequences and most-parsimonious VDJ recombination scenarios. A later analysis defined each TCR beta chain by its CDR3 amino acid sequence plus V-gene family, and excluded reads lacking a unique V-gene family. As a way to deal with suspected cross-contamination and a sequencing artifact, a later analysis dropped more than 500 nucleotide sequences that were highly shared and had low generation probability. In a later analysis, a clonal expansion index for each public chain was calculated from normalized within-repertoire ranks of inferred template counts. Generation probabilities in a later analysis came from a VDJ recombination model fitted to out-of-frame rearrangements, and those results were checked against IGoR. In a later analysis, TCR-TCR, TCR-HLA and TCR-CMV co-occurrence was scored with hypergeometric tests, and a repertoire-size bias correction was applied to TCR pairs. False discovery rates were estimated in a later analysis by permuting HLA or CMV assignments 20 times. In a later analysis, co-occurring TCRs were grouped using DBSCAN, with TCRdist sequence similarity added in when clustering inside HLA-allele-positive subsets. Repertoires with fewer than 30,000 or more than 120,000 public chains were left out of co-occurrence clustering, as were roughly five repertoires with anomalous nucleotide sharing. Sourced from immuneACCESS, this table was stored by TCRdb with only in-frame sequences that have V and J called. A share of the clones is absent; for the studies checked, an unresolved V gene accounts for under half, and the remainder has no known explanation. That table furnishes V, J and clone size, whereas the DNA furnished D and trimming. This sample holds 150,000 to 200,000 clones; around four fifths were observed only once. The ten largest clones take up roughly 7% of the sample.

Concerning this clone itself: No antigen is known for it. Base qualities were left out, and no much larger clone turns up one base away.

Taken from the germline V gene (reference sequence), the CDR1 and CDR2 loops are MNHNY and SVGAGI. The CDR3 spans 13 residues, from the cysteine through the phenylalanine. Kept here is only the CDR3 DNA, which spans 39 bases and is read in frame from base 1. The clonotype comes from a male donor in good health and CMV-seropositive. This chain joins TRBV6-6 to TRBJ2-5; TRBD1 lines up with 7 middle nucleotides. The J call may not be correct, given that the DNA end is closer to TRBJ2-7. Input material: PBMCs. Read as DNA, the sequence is TGTGCCAGCAGGAGAGGGGGCGGCGACGAGCAGTACTTC. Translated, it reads CASRRGGGDEQYF.